This T cell receptor (beta chain) was identified in a study of cytomegalovirus exposure and HLA in healthy donors. Healthy bone marrow donors formed the donor group. Trimming took off 4 bases at V and 6 bases at J, with 12 bases between the two ends. CDR3 length: 14 amino acids. Germline CDR1 and CDR2: SGHTA and FQGNSA. Points on this clone: Its antigen remains unknown.

Study observations and caveats: Immune exposure information comprised only CMV serostatus.

The PCR was carried out with 60 Vbeta primers and 13 Jbeta primers. Generated by immunoSEQ multiplex PCR, the TCRdb table keeps only in-frame clones and is missing some. Here the sample spans approximately 150,000 clones, 79% being singletons. This receptor was obtained from a man between 35 and 55 years old in good health and CMV-seronegative. The specimen was PBMCs. The chain employs TRBV7-2 and TRBJ2-2; TRBD1 is a possible D gene (5 bases). CDR3 bases: TGTGCCAGCAGCTCCCCAGGGTATTCCGGGGAGCTGTTTTTT. Protein: CASSSPGYSGELFF.